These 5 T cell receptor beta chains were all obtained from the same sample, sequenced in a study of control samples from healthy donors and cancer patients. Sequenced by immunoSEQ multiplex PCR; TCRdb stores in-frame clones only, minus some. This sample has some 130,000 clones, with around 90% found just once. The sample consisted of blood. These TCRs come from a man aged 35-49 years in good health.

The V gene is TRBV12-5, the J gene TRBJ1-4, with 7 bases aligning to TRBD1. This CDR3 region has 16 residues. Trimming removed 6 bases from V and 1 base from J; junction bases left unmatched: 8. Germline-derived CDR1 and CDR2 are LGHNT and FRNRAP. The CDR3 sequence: CASGSGGKGTNEKLFF. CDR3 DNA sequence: TGTGCTAGTGGCTCAGGGGGGAAAGGAACTAATGAAAAACTGTTTTTT.

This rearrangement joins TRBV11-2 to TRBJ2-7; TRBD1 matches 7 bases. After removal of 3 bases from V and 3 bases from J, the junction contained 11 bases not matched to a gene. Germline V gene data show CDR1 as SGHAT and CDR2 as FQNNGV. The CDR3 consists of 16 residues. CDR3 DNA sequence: TGTGCCAGCAGCTTTGACTTCGGGACAGTACACTACGAGCAGTACTTC. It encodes CASSFDFGTVHYEQYF.

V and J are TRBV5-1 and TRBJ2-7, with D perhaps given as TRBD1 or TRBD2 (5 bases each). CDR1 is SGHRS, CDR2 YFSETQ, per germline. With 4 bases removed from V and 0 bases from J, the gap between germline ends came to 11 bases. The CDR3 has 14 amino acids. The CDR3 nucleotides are TGCGCCAGCAGCGTGGGACGGAGCTCCTACGAGCAGTACTTC. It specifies CASSVGRSSYEQYF.

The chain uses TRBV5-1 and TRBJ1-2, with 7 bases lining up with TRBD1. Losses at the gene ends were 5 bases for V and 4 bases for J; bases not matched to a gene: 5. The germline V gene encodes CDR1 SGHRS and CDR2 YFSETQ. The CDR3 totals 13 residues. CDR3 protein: CASSYTGAYGYTF. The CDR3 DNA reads TGCGCCAGCAGTTACACAGGGGCCTATGGCTACACCTTC.

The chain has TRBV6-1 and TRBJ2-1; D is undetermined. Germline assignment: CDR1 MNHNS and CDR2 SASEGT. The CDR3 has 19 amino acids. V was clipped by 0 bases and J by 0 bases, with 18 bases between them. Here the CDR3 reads CASSEALIGMLSSYNEQFF. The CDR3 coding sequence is TGTGCCAGCAGTGAAGCCCTCATCGGCATGCTAAGCTCCTACAATGAGCAGTTCTTC.